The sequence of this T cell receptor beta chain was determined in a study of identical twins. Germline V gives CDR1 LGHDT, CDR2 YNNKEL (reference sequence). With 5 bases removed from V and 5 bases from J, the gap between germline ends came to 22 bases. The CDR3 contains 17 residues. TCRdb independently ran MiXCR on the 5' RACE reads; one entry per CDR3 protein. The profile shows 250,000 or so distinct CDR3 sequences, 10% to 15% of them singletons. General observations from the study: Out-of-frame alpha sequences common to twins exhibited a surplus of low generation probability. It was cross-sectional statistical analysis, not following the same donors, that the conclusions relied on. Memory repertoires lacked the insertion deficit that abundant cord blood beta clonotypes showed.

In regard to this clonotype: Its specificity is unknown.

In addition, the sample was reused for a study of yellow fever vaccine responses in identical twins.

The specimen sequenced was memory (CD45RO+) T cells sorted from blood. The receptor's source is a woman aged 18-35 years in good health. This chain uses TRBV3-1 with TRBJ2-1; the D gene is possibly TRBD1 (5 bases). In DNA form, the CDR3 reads TGTGCCAGCAGCAAGCAGGGCCCATGGACCCCCAACAATGAGCAGTTCTTC. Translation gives CASSKQGPWTPNNEQFF.